The clone carrying this T cell receptor (beta chain) was seen at least ten times. This specimen comes from a study of quantifying T cell responses using KT2 cells. As for the study in general: RNA was reverse transcribed with TCR alpha and beta constant-region primers. Under optimum conditions, T4 ligation efficiency was estimated at more than 8.5%.

A single-stranded UMI oligo with SP2 sequence was ligated to cDNA 3' ends. First-round PCR used about 4 cycles and beta primers RC1.1 and RC1.2 covering TRBC1 and TRBC2. MiXCR, applied by TCRdb to the UMI-ligation and nested PCR reads, yields one record per CDR3 protein. The sample has about 32,000 distinct CDR3 sequences; 6% to 8% are singletons. The source is a human donor. Sequencing input: PBMCs spiked with cells of the T cell clone KT2.

Here the CDR3 reads CASSYEYHQPQHF. CDR3 DNA sequence: TGTGCCAGCAGTTACGAATATCATCAGCCCCAGCATTTT. V and J are TRBV6-2 or TRBV6-3 and TRBJ1-5; D unclear. The germline V gene has CDR1 MNHEY and CDR2 SVGEGT. V was pared by 2 bases and J by 5 bases, with 7 bases between. This CDR3 contains 13 residues.